Listed below are T cell receptor beta chains from one sample, sequenced in a study of T cells expressing NK-cell markers. TCRdb reprocessed the 5' RACE reads and reports one entry per CDR3 protein, with no DNA. The listing records some 440,000 distinct CDR3 sequences. Sequenced material: blood T cells: a sorted CD56 or NKG2C T cell subset, CD4+ or CD8+ T cells, or bulk PBMC T cells (not recorded which). The receptor set was obtained from a woman aged 45 to 65 in good health. The CDR3 runs from the conserved cysteine through the conserved F or W.

v_call: TRBV20-1; j_call: TRBJ1-5; cdr3_aa: CSARGQTLNQPQHF
v_call: TRBV6-6; j_call: TRBJ2-1; cdr3_aa: CANRPSGGSNEQFF
v_call: TRBV12-3/TRBV12-4; j_call: TRBJ2-3; cdr3_aa: CASSFWAGSGRRGDTQYF
v_call: TRBV7-9; j_call: TRBJ2-1; cdr3_aa: CASRPGTRREQFF
v_call: TRBV21-1; j_call: TRBJ2-3; cdr3_aa: CASYRPSGRAEDTQYF
v_call: TRBV20-1; j_call: TRBJ2-7; cdr3_aa: CSAHKGGYEQYF
v_call: TRBV5-6; j_call: TRBJ2-5; cdr3_aa: CASRRTSSRETQYF
v_call: TRBV11-3; j_call: TRBJ1-1; cdr3_aa: CASRPNRGRMNTEAFF
v_call: TRBV20-1; j_call: TRBJ2-7; cdr3_aa: CSARGTGRGEQYF
v_call: TRBV5-1; j_call: TRBJ2-2; cdr3_aa: CASSLSGAPQSGELFF
v_call: TRBV5-1; j_call: TRBJ1-1; cdr3_aa: CASSTQTANTEAFF
v_call: TRBV4-1; j_call: TRBJ2-1; cdr3_aa: CASSQGGGRTTYNEQFF
v_call: TRBV3-1; j_call: TRBJ2-3; cdr3_aa: CASSQEGGMITQYF
v_call: TRBV6-6; j_call: TRBJ2-1; cdr3_aa: CASSYWREKGNEQFF
v_call: TRBV4-1; j_call: TRBJ1-1; cdr3_aa: CASSQAKGPTFF
v_call: TRBV6-4; j_call: TRBJ2-7; cdr3_aa: CARRLAGLEQYF
v_call: TRBV7-9; j_call: TRBJ2-7; cdr3_aa: CASELETGTFYEQYF
v_call: TRBV9; j_call: TRBJ2-7; cdr3_aa: CASAHGAGYEQYF
v_call: TRBV12-3/TRBV12-4; j_call: TRBJ2-1; cdr3_aa: CASSSWTGQFF
v_call: TRBV27; j_call: TRBJ2-2; cdr3_aa: CASSFYLGTGELFF
v_call: TRBV12-3/TRBV12-4; j_call: TRBJ2-5; cdr3_aa: CASTPGQGAKTQYF
v_call: TRBV5-6; j_call: TRBJ1-5; cdr3_aa: CASSATGSRPQHF
v_call: TRBV15; j_call: TRBJ2-6; cdr3_aa: CATRWGLGSGANVLTF
v_call: TRBV14; j_call: TRBJ2-1; cdr3_aa: CASSQDWLAGVDEQFF
v_call: TRBV5-8; j_call: TRBJ2-5; cdr3_aa: CASSLGHSQETQYF
v_call: TRBV28; j_call: TRBJ2-5; cdr3_aa: CASRYRERETQYF
v_call: TRBV7-9; j_call: TRBJ1-5; cdr3_aa: CASSQNSNQPQHF
v_call: TRBV18; j_call: TRBJ1-2; cdr3_aa: CASSPNRSYGYTF
v_call: TRBV20-1; j_call: TRBJ1-5; cdr3_aa: CSAAVGGIQPQHF
v_call: TRBV19; j_call: TRBJ2-1; cdr3_aa: CASSISGRSNEQFF
v_call: TRBV20-1; j_call: TRBJ2-7; cdr3_aa: CSARLGTSGISYEQYF
v_call: TRBV24-1; j_call: TRBJ2-3; cdr3_aa: CATSDSGVEGTDTQYF
v_call: TRBV5-1; j_call: TRBJ2-7; cdr3_aa: CASSGSGSYEQYF
v_call: TRBV14; j_call: TRBJ1-4; cdr3_aa: CASSQGIGEKLFF
v_call: TRBV3-1; j_call: TRBJ1-4; cdr3_aa: CASSQSGGSNEKLFF
v_call: TRBV20-1; j_call: TRBJ2-5; cdr3_aa: CSARRPAQETQYF
v_call: TRBV20-1; j_call: TRBJ2-5; cdr3_aa: CSASGASGMEETQYF
v_call: TRBV6-6; j_call: TRBJ2-1; cdr3_aa: CASSYPPMEQFF
v_call: TRBV4-1; j_call: TRBJ2-2; cdr3_aa: CASSHRAVIGELFF